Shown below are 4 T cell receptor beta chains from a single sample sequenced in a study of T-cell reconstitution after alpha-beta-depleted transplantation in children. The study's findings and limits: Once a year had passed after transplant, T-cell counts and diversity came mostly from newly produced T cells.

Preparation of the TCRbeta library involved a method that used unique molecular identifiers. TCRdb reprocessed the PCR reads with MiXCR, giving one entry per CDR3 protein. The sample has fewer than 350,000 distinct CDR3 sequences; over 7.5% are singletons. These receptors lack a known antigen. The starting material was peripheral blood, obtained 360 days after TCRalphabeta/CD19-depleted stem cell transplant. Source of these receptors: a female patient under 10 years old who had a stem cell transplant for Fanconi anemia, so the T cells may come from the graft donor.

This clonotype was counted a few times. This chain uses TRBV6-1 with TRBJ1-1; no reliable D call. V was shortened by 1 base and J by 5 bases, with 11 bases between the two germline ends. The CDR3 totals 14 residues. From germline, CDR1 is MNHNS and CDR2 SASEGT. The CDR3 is CASSEGVGWTEAFF. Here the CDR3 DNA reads TGTGCCAGCAGTGAAGGTGTGGGGTGGACTGAAGCTTTCTTT.

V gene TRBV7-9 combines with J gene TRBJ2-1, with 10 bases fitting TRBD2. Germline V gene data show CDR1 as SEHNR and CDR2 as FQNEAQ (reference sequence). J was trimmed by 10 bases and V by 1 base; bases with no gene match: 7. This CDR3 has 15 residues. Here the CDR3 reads CASSLERGGHREQFF. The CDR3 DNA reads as TGTGCCAGCAGCTTAGAGCGGGGGGGCCATCGGGAGCAGTTCTTC.

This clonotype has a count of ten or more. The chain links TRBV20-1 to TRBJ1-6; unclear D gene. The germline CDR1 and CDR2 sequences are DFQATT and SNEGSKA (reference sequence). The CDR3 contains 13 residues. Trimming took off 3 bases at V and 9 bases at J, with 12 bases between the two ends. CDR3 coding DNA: TGCAGTGCTAGTCGCGCGGGGAGTTCACCCCTCCACTTT. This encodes CSASRAGSSPLHF.

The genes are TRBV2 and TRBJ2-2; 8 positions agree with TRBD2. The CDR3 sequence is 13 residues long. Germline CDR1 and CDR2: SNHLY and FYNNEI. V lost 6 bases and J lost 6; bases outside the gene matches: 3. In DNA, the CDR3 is TGTGCCAGCAGGCGGGGGGAGGCCGGGGAGCTGTTTTTT. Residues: CASRRGEAGELFF.